These T cell receptor beta chains were read from a single sample in a study of T cells after yellow fever vaccination. Each CDR3 protein gets one entry after TCRdb re-called the 5' RACE reads with MiXCR. The table lists 150,000 to 200,000 distinct CDR3 sequences, approximately 10% of them singletons. The starting material was CD8+ T cells sorted from PBMCs, obtained 15 days after the yellow fever booster vaccination. All receptors derive from a man younger than 35 who received the YFV17D yellow fever vaccine. CDR3s include the opening cysteine and the closing phenylalanine or tryptophan. The D gene is left open where the match is weak. Size tells how often a clone was seen (once, few, many) or the class of an expanded clone, and some rows leave it out.

>TRBJ1-5|TRBV4-1|few|NA
TGCGCCAGCAGCTCAGGGGCGCAGCCCCAGCATTTT
CASSSGAQPQHF
>TRBJ2-7|TRBV10-2|NA|NA
TGCGCCAGCAGTGAGTCAAGATTAGGGATGATCTACGAGCAGTACTTC
CASSESRLGMIYEQYF
>TRBJ1-1|TRBV5-1|NA|NA
TGCGCCAGCAGCTTGAATCCCGGGGGGCTGAACACTGAAGCTTTCTTT
CASSLNPGGLNTEAFF
>TRBJ2-5|TRBV5-1|NA|TRBD2
TGCGCCAGCAGCTGGACTAGCGTACAAGAGACCCAGTACTTC
CASSWTSVQETQYF
>TRBJ1-5|TRBV20-1|NA|NA
TGCAGTGCTACTCCCGGGGATTCGGCAGAACTCAATCAGCCCCAGCATTTT
CSATPGDSAELNQPQHF
>TRBJ2-3|TRBV10-1|few|NA
TGCGCCAGCAGCGCCCGTGAGGGTCTGGGAAATACGCAGTATTTT
CASSAREGLGNTQYF
>TRBJ1-6|TRBV5-5|few|NA
TGTGCCAGCTTATTGACCGGGGGTTCACCCCTCCACTTT
CASLLTGGSPLHF
>TRBJ2-7|TRBV7-9|few|TRBD1
TGTGCCAGCAGCTTCTCGGGACAGGGGATCCGCGAGCAGTACTTC
CASSFSGQGIREQYF
>TRBJ2-3|TRBV4-3|few|NA
TGCGCCAGCAGCCAAGATCGGCGCAGCACAGATACGCAGTATTTT
CASSQDRRSTDTQYF
>TRBJ2-7|TRBV4-1|few|TRBD2
TGCGCCAGCAGCCAAGGGCGGGGGGGTCGGTACGAGCAGTACTTC
CASSQGRGGRYEQYF
>TRBJ2-3|TRBV7-2|NA|TRBD2
TGTGCCAGCAGCCAAAAATGGCCGGGGGGTTTCATAGATACGCAGTATTTT
CASSQKWPGGFIDTQYF
>TRBJ2-5|TRBV5-6|NA|NA
TGTGCCAGCAGCCCAGGACCTAGCGTCGTCCAGCAAGAGACCCAGTACTTC
CASSPGPSVVQQETQYF
>TRBJ2-5|TRBV27|NA|NA
TGTGCCAGCAGTTTAGGGACCTGGGAGACCCAGTACTTC
CASSLGTWETQYF
>TRBJ2-7|TRBV20-1|few|TRBD2
TGCAGTGCAAAAGGGACTAGCGACGCCTACGAGCAGTACTTC
CSAKGTSDAYEQYF
>TRBJ1-1|TRBV14|NA|NA
TGTGCCAGCAGCGGGGGCCGCTCAATTGAAGCTTTCTTT
CASSGGRSIEAFF
>TRBJ1-6|TRBV4-1|few|NA
TGCGCCAGCAGCCAAGTGGGGCAGGGAGGATCACCCCTCCACTTT
CASSQVGQGGSPLHF
>TRBJ2-2|TRBV30|NA|NA
TGTGCCTGGAGTGTATCGTCGAACACCGGGGAGCTGTTTTTT
CAWSVSSNTGELFF
>TRBJ2-1|TRBV7-6|many|NA
TGTGCCAGCAGCTCAAGGACAGCCGACAATGAGCAGTTCTTC
CASSSRTADNEQFF
>TRBJ1-2|TRBV7-9|NA|TRBD1
TGTGCCAGCAGCGGAACAGGGGGGGACGGCTACACCTTC
CASSGTGGDGYTF
>TRBJ1-5|TRBV27|few|NA
TGTGCCAGCAACATTGCAGGTAGCAATCAGCCCCAGCATTTT
CASNIAGSNQPQHF
>TRBJ2-2|TRBV7-8|NA|NA
TGTGCCAGCAGCTTCCGGGCTGGGGAGCTGTTTTTT
CASSFRAGELFF
>TRBJ2-1|TRBV4-3|few|NA
TGCGCCAGCAGCCAGGGGCAAGGGGCCAATGAGCAGTTCTTC
CASSQGQGANEQFF
>TRBJ2-3|TRBV9|NA|TRBD2
TGTGCCAGCAGCTCCCCGATGTGGGGGGGGTCAGATACGCAGTATTTT
CASSSPMWGGSDTQYF
>TRBJ2-1|TRBV21-1|NA|NA
TGTGCCAGCAGCCCAACCGGCTCCTACAATGAGCAGTTCTTC
CASSPTGSYNEQFF
>TRBJ2-3|TRBV4-2|NA|NA
TGTGCCAGCAGCGACGAAGCAGGTACGCAGTATTTT
CASSDEAGTQYF
>TRBJ2-7|TRBV7-9|many|TRBD2
TGTGCCAGCAGCTTGGCCGGGGGGGAGCGCGAGCAGTACTTC
CASSLAGGEREQYF
>TRBJ1-6|TRBV27|NA|NA
TGTGCCAGCAGTTGGGGGAAAAATTCACCCCTCCACTTT
CASSWGKNSPLHF
>TRBJ1-2|TRBV6-2/TRBV6-3|few|NA
TGTGCCAGCAGACCCGACAACGGGTTTCAGGGCTACACCTTC
CASRPDNGFQGYTF
>TRBJ1-6|TRBV13|few|TRBD1
TGTGCCAGCTCCGAACAGGGGTTCTCACCCCTCCACTTT
CASSEQGFSPLHF
>TRBJ2-5|TRBV10-3|NA|TRBD1
TGTGCCATCAGTGAGTCGGGGACAGGGTTATCTGTGACCCAGTACTTC
CAISESGTGLSVTQYF
>TRBJ1-3|TRBV7-6|NA|TRBD1
TGTGCCAGCAGCTGGGGACAGGGGCTCAACACCATATATTTT
CASSWGQGLNTIYF
>TRBJ2-1|TRBV10-2|few|TRBD1
TGCGCCAGCCGGGACAGGGATGTCAATGAGCAGTTCTTC
CASRDRDVNEQFF
>TRBJ1-2|TRBV7-7|NA|TRBD1
TGTGCCAGCAGCTTAGTACAGGGGCACTATGGCTACACCTTC
CASSLVQGHYGYTF